A selection of T cell receptor beta chains follows, all from one sample in a study of cytomegalovirus exposure and HLA in healthy donors. The repertoire was sequenced with immunoSEQ multiplex PCR; TCRdb's copy has only in-frame clones and lacks some. The sample includes more than 120,000 clones, roughly 80% of them seen just once. Sequenced material: PBMCs. These TCRs come from a woman aged 30 to 39 in good health and CMV-seronegative. The CDR3 runs from the conserved cysteine through the conserved F or W. The D gene is left open where the match is weak. Where a row states a size, it is once, few, many or the class of an expanded clone; other rows omit it.

V	D	size	J	DNA	CDR3
TRBV19	TRBD1	.	TRBJ1-1	TGTGCCAGTAGCCGACAGGGGTTGAGGACTGAAGCTTTCTTT	CASSRQGLRTEAFF
TRBV9	.	once	TRBJ2-5	TGTGCCAGCAGCCCCCGCGCAGGTCAAGAGACCCAGTACTTC	CASSPRAGQETQYF
TRBV18	TRBD2	.	TRBJ2-1	TGTGCCAGCTCACCCAGTAGGGGGCGACTAGCGGGAGACCATGAGCAGTTCTTC	CASSPSRGRLAGDHEQFF
TRBV5-1	TRBD1	once	TRBJ2-7	TGCGCCAGCAGCTCTGGGACAGGGGGCCTCTACGAGCAGTACTTC	CASSSGTGGLYEQYF
TRBV4-1	.	.	TRBJ1-4	TGCGCCAGCAGCCAAGTTCGGATTGTCCAGGGCAGGGCTAATGAAAAACTGTTTTTT	CASSQVRIVQGRANEKLFF
TRBV27	TRBD1	.	TRBJ1-1	TGTGCCAGCAGTTTAGTACCCCCGACAGGGGCTGGGAACACTGAAGCTTTCTTT	CASSLVPPTGAGNTEAFF
TRBV7-9	.	.	TRBJ2-7	TGTGCCAGCAGCTTAGGAGGGACTGCTTCCTACGAGCAGTACTTC	CASSLGGTASYEQYF
TRBV19	.	.	TRBJ1-5	TGTGCCAGTAGCCCGGGACACCTATACTTTAGCAATCAGCCCCAGCATTTT	CASSPGHLYFSNQPQHF
TRBV7-8	.	.	TRBJ2-1	TGTGCCAGCAGCCCTAGTGCTGAGCAGTTCTTC	CASSPSAEQFF
TRBV28	TRBD2	.	TRBJ2-2	TGTGCCAGCACTCCACGCACCCGGACTAGCGCGAACACCGGGGAGCTGTTTTTT	CASTPRTRTSANTGELFF
TRBV6-1	.	few	TRBJ1-5	TGTGCCAGCAAGGCGGGGTCCCAGCCCCAGCATTTT	CASKAGSQPQHF
TRBV7-9	.	once	TRBJ2-5	TGTGCCAGCAGCTCAAGGACAGGGAGGGGGGAGACCCAGTACTTC	CASSSRTGRGETQYF
TRBV9	TRBD2	.	TRBJ2-1	TGTGCCAGCAGCGTCGGCGGGAGCGGGGGGAGGTATGAGCAGTTCTTC	CASSVGGSGGRYEQFF
TRBV30	.	.	TRBJ2-1	TGTGCCTGGGGAGAGGGGGGGGGTGCGCAGTTCTTC	CAWGEGGGAQFF
TRBV5-1	.	.	TRBJ1-1	TGCGCCAGCAGCTTGGGTACCGGGACTGTAAACACTGAAGCTTTCTTT	CASSLGTGTVNTEAFF
TRBV5-1	.	.	TRBJ2-3	TGCGCCAGCAGCTTGGTCGGGGGTGATACGCAGTATTTT	CASSLVGGDTQYF
TRBV4-2	TRBD1	few	TRBJ1-1	TGTGCCAGCAGCCAGGTTACAGGGGGCCACGGGCTGAACACTGAAGCTTTCTTT	CASSQVTGGHGLNTEAFF
TRBV25-1	.	once	TRBJ2-6	TGTGCCAGCAGTCCCCGCTCTGGGGCCAACGTCCTGACTTTC	CASSPRSGANVLTF
TRBV7-9	.	.	TRBJ2-1	TGTGCCAGCAGCTTAGTCGAGGGTGAGCAGTTCTTC	CASSLVEGEQFF
TRBV6-6	.	.	TRBJ1-4	TGTGCCAGCATACGGGGGACTAATGAAAAACTGTTTTTT	CASIRGTNEKLFF